This T cell receptor beta chain was retrieved from a study of patients and donors after allogeneic stem cell transplantation. This clonotype was observed a handful of times. TCRdb itself ran the RT-PCR reads through MiXCR, one entry per CDR3 protein. Among approximately 200,000 distinct CDR3 sequences listed, 41% were seen once. Germline CDR1 MNHEY, CDR2 SMNVEV (reference sequence). The CDR3 sequence is 13 residues long. Between the trimmed V and J ends, which lost 5 bases and 6 bases, there was a span of 12 bases. What was sequenced was blood, either unsorted or a sorted T cell fraction (not recorded which). This clonotype was sampled from a human donor who was either an allogeneic HSCT recipient or a stem cell or donor lymphocyte infusion donor (not recorded which). It is not recorded whose cells these are; they may come from a transplant donor. The rearrangement uses TRBV27 and TRBJ2-3; a weak D match, TRBD1 (5 bases). The CDR3 DNA follows: TGTGCCAGCAGTCTCTTGGGGCGGGATACGCAGTATTTT. Translated, it gives CASSLLGRDTQYF.